A selection of T cell receptor beta chains follows, all from one sample in a study of control samples from healthy donors and cancer patients. Profiled with immunoSEQ multiplex PCR; TCRdb holds only in-frame clones, not every one. The table has some 150,000 clones, more than 85% seen once; the top ten hold 3.2%. The specimen sequenced was blood. Receptors originate from a man aged 30-40 years in good health. The CDR3 runs from the conserved cysteine through the conserved F or W. D genes are given only for firm matches. A clone size is listed for some rows: how often the clone was seen (once, few, many), or a class if it is expanded.

D gene	V gene	clone size	J gene	CDR3 DNA	CDR3 protein
TRBD1	TRBV29-1	.	TRBJ2-1	TGCAGCGTTGATGTAGGGACAGGGGGGTTTGAGCAGTTCTTC	CSVDVGTGGFEQFF
.	TRBV3-1/TRBV3-2	.	TRBJ1-1	TGTGCCAGCAGACCCCGGGGAGGCACTGAAGCTTTCTTT	CASRPRGGTEAFF
.	TRBV11-2	.	TRBJ2-7	TGTGCCAGCAGCTTAGACCCAGGAACTTACACCTACGAGCAGTACTTC	CASSLDPGTYTYEQYF
.	TRBV6-1	.	TRBJ2-3	TGTGCCAGCAGGGCTAGCACAGATACGCAGTATTTT	CASRASTDTQYF
TRBD1	TRBV12-5	.	TRBJ1-6	TGTGCTAGTGGAACTACCGGGACAGACTACTATAATTCACCCCTCCACTTT	CASGTTGTDYYNSPLHF
.	TRBV5-4	.	TRBJ2-6	TGTGCCAGCAGCTTGGCCTGGGCCTCTGGGGCCAACGTCCTGACTTTC	CASSLAWASGANVLTF
.	TRBV6-5	.	TRBJ1-1	TGTGCCAGCAGCTACAGAAACACTGAAGCTTTCTTT	CASSYRNTEAFF
.	TRBV10-2	once	TRBJ2-1	TGCGCCAGCAGGTTGGGGGGGGGCAGCAATGAGCAGTTCTTC	CASRLGGGSNEQFF
.	TRBV30	.	TRBJ1-1	TGTGCCTCAGACAAAGGGAACACTGAAGCTTTCTTT	CASDKGNTEAFF
TRBD2	TRBV6-5	.	TRBJ2-3	TGTGCCAGCAGCGAGACTAGCGGGGGAGGGGATACGCAGTATTTT	CASSETSGGGDTQYF
TRBD1	TRBV19	.	TRBJ1-1	TGTGCCAGTAAATACAGGGGGCCCACTGAAGCTTTCTTT	CASKYRGPTEAFF
.	TRBV27	.	TRBJ2-1	TGTGCCAGCAGTTTTCAACCCAGGGGGGGGAATGAGCAGTTCTTC	CASSFQPRGGNEQFF
.	TRBV19	.	TRBJ2-7	TGTGCCACCCGAGTCGGTTACGAGCAGTACTTC	CATRVGYEQYF
TRBD1	TRBV7-8	.	TRBJ1-6	TGTGCCAGCAGCTCAACAGGGGTAAATTCACCCCTCCACTTT	CASSSTGVNSPLHF
.	TRBV19	.	TRBJ2-1	TGTGCCAGTAGCCTAGGGTACAATGAGCAGTTCTTC	CASSLGYNEQFF
TRBD1	TRBV6-6	.	TRBJ1-1	TGTGCCAGCAGTTCCGGACAGGGCGCTGAAGCTTTCTTT	CASSSGQGAEAFF
.	TRBV7-9	.	TRBJ2-2	TGTACCAGCAGCGCTAACACCGGGGAGCTGTTTTTT	CTSSANTGELFF
.	TRBV9	.	TRBJ1-2	TGTGCCAGCAGCGTAGGAGTACCTCTCTATGGCTACACCTTC	CASSVGVPLYGYTF
.	TRBV10-3	.	TRBJ1-1	TGTGCCACCCAGGGGCCGGGAATGAACACTGAAGCTTTCTTT	CATQGPGMNTEAFF
TRBD1	TRBV4-2	few	TRBJ1-6	TGTGCCAGCAGCCAAGACCACTACAGGGGGCGCTCCTATAATTCACCCCTCCACTTT	CASSQDHYRGRSYNSPLHF
.	TRBV7-8	.	TRBJ1-5	TGTGCCAGCAGCTTAGCGGGTGGGGCTCGGAATCAGCCCCAGCATTTT	CASSLAGGARNQPQHF
.	TRBV5-1	.	TRBJ2-1	TGCGCCAGCAGTTCGGGGGGCCTGGTCGATGAGCAGTTCTTC	CASSSGGLVDEQFF
.	TRBV7-9	.	TRBJ2-3	TGTGCCAGCAGCTTAGCTCAGGCCACAGATACGCAGTATTTT	CASSLAQATDTQYF
.	TRBV19	.	TRBJ1-2	TGTGCCAGTAGTATAAAAGGATTCGGGGGCTACACCTTC	CASSIKGFGGYTF
.	TRBV5-1	.	TRBJ2-7	TGCGCCAGCAGCTTGGATGGGGCTACCTACGAGCAGTACTTC	CASSLDGATYEQYF
TRBD1	TRBV24-1	.	TRBJ1-2	TGTGCCACCAGTGAACCCGGGACAGCGTATGGCTACACCTTC	CATSEPGTAYGYTF
.	TRBV12-3/TRBV12-4	.	TRBJ2-1	TGTGCCAGCAGTTTCTCTCTGAGCAATGAGCAGTTCTTC	CASSFSLSNEQFF
.	TRBV6-1	.	TRBJ2-7	TGTGCCAGCAGTGAAATGACTAGTCAAGGGTACGAGCAGTACTTC	CASSEMTSQGYEQYF
.	TRBV2	.	TRBJ2-7	TGTGCCAGCATATTTATCGCCGAGCAGTACTTC	CASIFIAEQYF
TRBD1	TRBV6-2/TRBV6-3	.	TRBJ1-2	TGTGCCAGCAGTTATGGGGTGACAGGGAACTATGGCTACACCTTC	CASSYGVTGNYGYTF
TRBD2	TRBV6-5	.	TRBJ2-2	TGTGCCAGCAGAAGCGGGGGCTTAAACACCGGGGAGCTGTTTTTT	CASRSGGLNTGELFF
.	TRBV7-8	.	TRBJ1-3	TGTGCCAGCAGCCTAGGACGCCGGAACACCATATATTTT	CASSLGRRNTIYF
.	TRBV28	.	TRBJ2-6	TGTGCCAGCAGTAATCAGGGCTCTGGGGCCAACGTCCTGACTTTC	CASSNQGSGANVLTF